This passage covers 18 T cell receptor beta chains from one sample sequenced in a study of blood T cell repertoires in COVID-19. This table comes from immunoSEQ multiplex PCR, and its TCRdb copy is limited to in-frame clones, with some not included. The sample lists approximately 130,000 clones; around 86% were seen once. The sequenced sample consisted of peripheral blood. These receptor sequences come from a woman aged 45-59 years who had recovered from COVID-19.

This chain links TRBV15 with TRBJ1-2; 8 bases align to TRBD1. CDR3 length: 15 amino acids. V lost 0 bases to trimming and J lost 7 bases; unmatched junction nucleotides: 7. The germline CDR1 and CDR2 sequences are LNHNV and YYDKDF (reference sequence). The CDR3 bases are TGTGCCACCAGCAGAGAGTTGCAGGGGGCTGCTGGCTACACCTTC. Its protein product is CATSRELQGAAGYTF.

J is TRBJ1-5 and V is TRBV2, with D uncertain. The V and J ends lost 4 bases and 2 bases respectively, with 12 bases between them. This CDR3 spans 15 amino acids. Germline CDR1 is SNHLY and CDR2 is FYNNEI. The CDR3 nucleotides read TGTGCCAGCAGTGTGGAAGGGAGCGGCAATCAGCCCCAGCATTTT. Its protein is CASSVEGSGNQPQHF.

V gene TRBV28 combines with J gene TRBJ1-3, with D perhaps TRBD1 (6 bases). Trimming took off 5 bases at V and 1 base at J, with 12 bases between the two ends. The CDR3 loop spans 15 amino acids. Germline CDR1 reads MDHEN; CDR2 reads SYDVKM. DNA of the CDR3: TGTGCCAGCAGTGGGGGGGCTTGGTCTGGAAACACCATATATTTT. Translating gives CASSGGAWSGNTIYF.

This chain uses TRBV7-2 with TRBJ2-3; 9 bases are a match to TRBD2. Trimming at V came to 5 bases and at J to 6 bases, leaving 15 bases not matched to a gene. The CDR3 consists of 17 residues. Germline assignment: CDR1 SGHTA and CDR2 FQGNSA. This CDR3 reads CASSPTLLLAGKDTQYF. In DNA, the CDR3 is TGTGCCAGCAGCCCGACCCTTCTTCTAGCGGGAAAGGATACGCAGTATTTT.

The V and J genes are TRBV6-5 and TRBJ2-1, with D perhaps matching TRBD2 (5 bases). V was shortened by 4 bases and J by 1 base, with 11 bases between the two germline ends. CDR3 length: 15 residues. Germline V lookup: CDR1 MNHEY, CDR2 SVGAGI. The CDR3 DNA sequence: TGTGCCAGCAGTTCAGTGAGGGAGTCCTACAATGAGCAGTTCTTC. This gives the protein CASSSVRESYNEQFF.

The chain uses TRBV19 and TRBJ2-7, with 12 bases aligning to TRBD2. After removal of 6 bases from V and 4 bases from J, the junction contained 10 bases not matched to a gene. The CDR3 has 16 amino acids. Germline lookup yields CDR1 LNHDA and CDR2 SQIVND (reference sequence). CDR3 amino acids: CASSRMLAGGRYEQYF. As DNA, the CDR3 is TGTGCCAGTAGCCGAATGCTAGCGGGGGGGAGGTACGAGCAGTACTTC.

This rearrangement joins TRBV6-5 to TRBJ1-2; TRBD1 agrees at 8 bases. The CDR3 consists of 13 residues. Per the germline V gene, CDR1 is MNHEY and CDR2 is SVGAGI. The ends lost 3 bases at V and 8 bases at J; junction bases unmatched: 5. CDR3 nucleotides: TGTGCCAGCAGTTATCGGGACAGGTTCGGCTACACCTTC. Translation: CASSYRDRFGYTF.

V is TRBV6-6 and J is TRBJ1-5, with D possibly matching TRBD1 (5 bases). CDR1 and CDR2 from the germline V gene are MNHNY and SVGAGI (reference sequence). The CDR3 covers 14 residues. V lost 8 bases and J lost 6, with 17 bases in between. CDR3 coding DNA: TGTGCCAGCTTCAACCGGGGGTCAATTCAGCCCCAGCATTTT. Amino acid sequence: CASFNRGSIQPQHF.

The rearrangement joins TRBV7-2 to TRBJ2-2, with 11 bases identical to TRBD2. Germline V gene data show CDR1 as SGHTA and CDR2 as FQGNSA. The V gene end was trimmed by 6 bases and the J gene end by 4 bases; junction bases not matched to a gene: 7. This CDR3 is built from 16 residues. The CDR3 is CASSRSGGASTGELFF. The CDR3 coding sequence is TGTGCCAGCAGTCGTAGCGGGGGGGCCAGCACCGGGGAGCTGTTTTTT. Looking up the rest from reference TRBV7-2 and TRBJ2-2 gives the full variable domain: GAGVSQSPSNKVTEKGKDVELRCDPISGHTALYWYRQSLGQGLEFLIYFQGNSAPDKSGLPSDRFSAERTGGSVSTLTIQRTQQEDSAVYLCASSRSGGASTGELFFGEGSRLTVL.

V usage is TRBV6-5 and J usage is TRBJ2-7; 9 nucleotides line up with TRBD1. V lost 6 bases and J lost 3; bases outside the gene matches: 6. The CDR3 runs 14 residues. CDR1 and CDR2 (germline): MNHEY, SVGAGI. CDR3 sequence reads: CASSPDRGDYEQYF. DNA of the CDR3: TGTGCCAGCAGCCCGGACAGGGGCGACTACGAGCAGTACTTC.

The CDR3 protein is CASSKSQATRSYNEQFF. CDR3 DNA: TGTGCCAGTAGCAAATCTCAGGCGACTAGATCTTACAATGAGCAGTTCTTC. The V gene is TRBV19, the J gene TRBJ2-1; the D gene is possibly TRBD2 (6 bases). Trimming pared 6 bases from V and 4 bases from J, leaving 22 bases between. The CDR3 runs to 17 residues. Germline CDR1 reads LNHDA; CDR2 reads SQIVND (reference sequence).

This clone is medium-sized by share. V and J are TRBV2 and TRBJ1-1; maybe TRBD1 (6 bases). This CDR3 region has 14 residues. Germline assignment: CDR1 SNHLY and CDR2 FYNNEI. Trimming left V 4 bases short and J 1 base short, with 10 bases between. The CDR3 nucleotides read TGTGCCAGCAGTGGGGGGCTGGGGAACACTGAAGCTTTCTTT. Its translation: CASSGGLGNTEAFF.

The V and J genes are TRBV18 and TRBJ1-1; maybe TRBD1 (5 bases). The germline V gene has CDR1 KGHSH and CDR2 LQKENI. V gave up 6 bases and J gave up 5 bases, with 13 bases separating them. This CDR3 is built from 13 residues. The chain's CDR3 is CASSPGTGTEAFF. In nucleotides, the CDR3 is TGTGCCAGCTCCCCTGGGACTGGAACTGAAGCTTTCTTT.

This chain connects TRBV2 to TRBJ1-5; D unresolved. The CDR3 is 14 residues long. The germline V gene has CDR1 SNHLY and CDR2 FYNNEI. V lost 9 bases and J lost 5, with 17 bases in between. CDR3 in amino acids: CASRLNNGDQPQHF. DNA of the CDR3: TGTGCCAGTAGACTAAATAATGGAGATCAGCCCCAGCATTTT.

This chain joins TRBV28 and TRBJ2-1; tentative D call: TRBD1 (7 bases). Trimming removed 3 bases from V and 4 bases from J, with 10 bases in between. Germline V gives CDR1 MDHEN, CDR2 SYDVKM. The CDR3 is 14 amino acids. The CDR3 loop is CASSLGGQYNEQFF. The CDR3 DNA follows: TGTGCCAGCAGTTTGGGGGGACAGTACAATGAGCAGTTCTTC. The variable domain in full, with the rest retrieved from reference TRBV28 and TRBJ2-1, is DVKVTQSSRYLVKRTGEKVFLECVQDMDHENMFWYRQDPGLGLRLIYFSYDVKMKEKGDIPEGYSVSREKKERFSLILESASTNQTSMYLCASSLGGQYNEQFFGPGTRLTVL.

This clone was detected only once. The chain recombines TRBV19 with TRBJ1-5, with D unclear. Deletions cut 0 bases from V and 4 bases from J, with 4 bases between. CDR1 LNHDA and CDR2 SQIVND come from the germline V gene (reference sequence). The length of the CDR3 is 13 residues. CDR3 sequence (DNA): TGTGCCAGTAGTATAGAATCGAATCAGCCCCAGCATTTT. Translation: CASSIESNQPQHF.

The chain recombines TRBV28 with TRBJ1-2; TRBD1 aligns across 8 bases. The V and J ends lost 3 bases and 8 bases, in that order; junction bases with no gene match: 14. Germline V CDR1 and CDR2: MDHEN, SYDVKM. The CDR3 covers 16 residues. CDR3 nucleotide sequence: TGTGCCAGCAGTTTTCGATATTGGGACAGGAGAAAAGGCTACACCTTC. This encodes CASSFRYWDRRKGYTF.

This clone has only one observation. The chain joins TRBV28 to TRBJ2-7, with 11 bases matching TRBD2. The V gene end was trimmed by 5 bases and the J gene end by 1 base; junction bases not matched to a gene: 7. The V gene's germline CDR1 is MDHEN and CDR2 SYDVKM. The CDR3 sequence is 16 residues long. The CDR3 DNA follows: TGTGCCAGCAGTCATTCCGGGACTAGCGGATCCTACGAGCAGTACTTC. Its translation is CASSHSGTSGSYEQYF.